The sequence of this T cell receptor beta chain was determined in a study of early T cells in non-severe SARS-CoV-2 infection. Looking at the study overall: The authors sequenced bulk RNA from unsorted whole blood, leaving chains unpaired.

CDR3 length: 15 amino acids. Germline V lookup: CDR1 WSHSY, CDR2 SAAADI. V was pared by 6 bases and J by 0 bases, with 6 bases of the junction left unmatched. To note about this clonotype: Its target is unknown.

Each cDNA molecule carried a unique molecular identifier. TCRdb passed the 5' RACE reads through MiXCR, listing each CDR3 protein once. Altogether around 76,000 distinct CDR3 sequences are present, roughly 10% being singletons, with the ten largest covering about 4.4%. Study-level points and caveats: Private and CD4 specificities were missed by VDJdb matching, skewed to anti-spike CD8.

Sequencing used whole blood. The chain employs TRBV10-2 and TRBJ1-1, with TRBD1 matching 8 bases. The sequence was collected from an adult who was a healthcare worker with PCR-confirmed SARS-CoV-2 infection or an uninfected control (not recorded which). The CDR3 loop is CASRPATGVNTEAFF. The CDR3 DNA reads TGCGCCAGCAGGCCTGCGACAGGGGTGAACACTGAAGCTTTCTTT.